These 16 T cell receptor beta chains originate from one sample sequenced in a study of blood T cells in healthy people across ages. It was with a sample-barcoded 5' primer and a J-beta primer mix that a second PCR of roughly 7 to 12 cycles was run. From the 5' RACE reads, TCRdb called clonotypes with MiXCR, one entry per CDR3 protein. The data hold some 690,000 distinct CDR3 sequences, with around a fifth observed a single time. The sequencing input was blood. The receptors here all came from a man between 65 and 80 years old in good health.

This rearrangement joins TRBV10-3 to TRBJ1-4; 9 bases map to TRBD1. The length of the CDR3 is 15 residues. V lost 5 bases and J lost 7; bases outside the gene matches: 8. Germline V gene data show CDR1 as ENHRY and CDR2 as SYGVKD. The CDR3 region has the DNA TGTGCCATCAGTCCCTGGGACAGGGATACTGAAAAACTGTTTTTT. Amino acids: CAISPWDRDTEKLFF.

V and J are TRBV9 and TRBJ2-5; the D is unclear. CDR1 is SGDLS, CDR2 YYNGEE, per germline. CDR3 size: 16 residues. Trimming pared 0 bases from V and 0 bases from J, leaving 12 bases between. The CDR3 DNA sequence: TGTGCCAGCAGCGTAGAGGCTGAGGTAAACCAAGAGACCCAGTACTTC. This encodes CASSVEAEVNQETQYF.

The chain carries TRBV3-1 and TRBJ1-1; D is ambiguous. The V gene's germline CDR1 is LGHDT and CDR2 YNNKEL (reference sequence). The CDR3 has 15 residues. Trimming left V 4 bases short and J 2 bases short, with 14 bases between. The CDR3 reads CASSPFSPVNTEAFF. Here the CDR3 DNA reads TGTGCCAGCAGCCCCTTCTCCCCAGTAAACACTGAAGCTTTCTTT.

This chain uses TRBV4-1 with TRBJ2-7; D uncertain. Germline assignment: CDR1 MGHRA and CDR2 YSYEKL. The germline V and J ends were trimmed by 0 bases and 4 bases, with 4 bases remaining between them. The CDR3 contains 12 residues. The CDR3, as DNA: TGCGCCAGCAGCCAAGAGGCTTACGAGCAGTACGTC. Translating gives CASSQEAYEQYV.

This clonotype was counted many times. This sequence joins TRBV5-6 and TRBJ1-2, with a possible D match to TRBD1 (5 bases). The CDR3 runs 17 residues. Germline V gene sequence: CDR1 SGHDT, CDR2 YYEEEE. Trimming cost V 4 bases and J 0 bases, with 19 bases left between them. Here the CDR3 reads CASSPPAAGLTNYGYTF. The CDR3 DNA sequence: TGTGCCAGCAGCCCCCCCGCGGCAGGGCTAACTAACTATGGCTACACCTTC.

The V gene is TRBV7-9, the J gene TRBJ1-1; D perhaps matches TRBD1 (5 bases). The CDR3 totals 13 residues. The V gene's germline CDR1 is SEHNR and CDR2 FQNEAQ (reference sequence). Trimming removed 2 bases at V and 6 bases at J, with 10 bases between. Here the CDR3 reads CASSLQGFAEAFF. Written as DNA, the CDR3 is TGTGCCAGCAGCTTACAGGGATTTGCTGAAGCTTTCTTT.

This clonotype showed up many times. This CDR3 is CAISDSRGAEYTDTQYF. The CDR3 DNA is TGTGCCATCAGTGACTCCCGTGGGGCGGAATACACAGATACGCAGTATTTT. This chain joins TRBV10-3 and TRBJ2-3; perhaps TRBD1 as D (5 bases). V was pared by 3 bases and J by 2 bases, with 18 bases between. The CDR3 has 17 amino acids. Germline loops: CDR1 ENHRY, CDR2 SYGVKD.

V is TRBV6-6 and J is TRBJ1-1; 7 nucleotides match TRBD1. Trimming took 5 bases from V and 7 from J; bases not matched to a gene: 7. The CDR3 is made up of 13 amino acids. The germline V gene encodes CDR1 MNHNY and CDR2 SVGAGI (reference sequence). CDR3 DNA sequence: TGTGCCAGCAGTCCTGTCCGGGACAGTGAAGCTTTCTTT. This encodes CASSPVRDSEAFF.

This clonotype was recorded many times. The chain links TRBV20-1 to TRBJ1-4, with D maybe TRBD1 (6 bases). V was clipped by 0 bases and J by 7 bases, with 15 bases between them. In germline, CDR1 is DFQATT, CDR2 SNEGSKA (reference sequence). The CDR3 contains 15 residues. DNA for the CDR3: TGCAGTGCTAGAGATCAGGGCAGGGGCCCTGAAAAACTGTTTTTT. Amino acids: CSARDQGRGPEKLFF.

This clonotype has just a few counts. This sequence joins TRBV7-8 and TRBJ2-5, with D perhaps matching TRBD1 (6 bases). V dropped 2 bases and J dropped 5 bases, with 15 bases sitting between them. Germline CDR1 SGHVS, CDR2 FQNEAQ. The CDR3 is 15 residues long. CDR3 nucleotides: TGTGCCAGCAGCTTATGGGACAATCGTTTGGAGACCCAGTACTTC. This sequence encodes CASSLWDNRLETQYF.

This sequence joins TRBV6-6 and TRBJ2-5, with 9 bases lining up with TRBD2. After removal of 7 bases from V and 4 bases from J, the junction contained 13 bases not matched to a gene. The CDR3 loop spans 16 amino acids. Germline lookup yields CDR1 MNHNY and CDR2 SVGAGI (reference sequence). Written as DNA, the CDR3 is TGTGCCAGCACTCTTGGAGGCGGGAGGGCCGGAGAGACCCAGTACTTC. Amino acids: CASTLGGGRAGETQYF.

This clonotype was counted many times. This chain joins TRBV2 and TRBJ2-3; a possible D gene is TRBD1 (6 bases). Trimming took 6 bases from V and 0 from J, leaving 16 bases between them. The CDR3 loop spans 16 amino acids. CDR1 is SNHLY, CDR2 FYNNEI, per germline. The DNA for the CDR3 is TGTGCCAGCAGCCGCACAGGGACCGCTAGCACAGATACGCAGTATTTT. Translation gives CASSRTGTASTDTQYF.

In its sample, this clonotype was seen many times. Here the CDR3 omits its conserved ending phenylalanine or tryptophan, so a read error is the likely source. J is TRBJ2-5 and V is TRBV5-6; a possible D gene is TRBD2 (6 bases). Trimming pared 0 bases from V and 11 bases from J, leaving 17 bases between. Germline CDR1 is SGHDT and CDR2 is YYEEEE. CDR3 size: 14 residues. The CDR3 reads CASSLGSVGSRQYV. CDR3 DNA: TGTGCCAGCAGCTTGGGATCCGTCGGGAGTAGACAGTACGTC.

This clonotype was observed many times. The chain recombines TRBV5-1 with TRBJ2-5; D not certain. Per germline, CDR1 SGHRS and CDR2 YFSETQ. The CDR3 has 14 amino acids. The ends were cut back, 2 bases at V and 2 bases at J, with 10 bases in the middle. CDR3 coding DNA: TGCGCCAGCAGCTTTTCCAGTATACAAGAGACCCAGTACTTC. It specifies CASSFSSIQETQYF.

V and J are TRBV12-3 or TRBV12-4 and TRBJ2-1; perhaps TRBD2 as D (6 bases). Deletions cut 6 bases from V and 6 bases from J, with 21 bases between. This CDR3 has 16 amino acids. The CDR3 sequence: CASSPAGLWWFNEQFF. In DNA, the CDR3 is TGTGCCAGCAGCCCCGCGGGACTCTGGTGGTTCAATGAGCAGTTCTTC.

The chain links TRBV5-1 to TRBJ2-3; D not certain. Germline-derived CDR1 and CDR2 are SGHRS and YFSETQ. Trimming pared 1 base from V and 0 bases from J, leaving 6 bases between. CDR3 size: 14 residues. CDR3 loop: CASSLTHSTDTQYF. Written as DNA, the CDR3 is TGCGCCAGCAGCTTGACGCATAGCACAGATACGCAGTATTTT.